This T cell receptor (beta chain) comes out of a study of T cell clonality in common variable immunodeficiency. Findings and caveats of the study: Reportedly, TCR beta sequences from common variable immunodeficiency showed fewer deletions and N-nucleotide insertions.

Assay used: immunoSEQ multiplex PCR; TCRdb lists only in-frame clones, some missing. The data show about 33,000 clones, with none appearing a single time. In this sample, this clone turned up a few times. Its antigen remains unidentified. The sequenced fragment ends 3 residues before the CDR3 boundary, so the rest is inferred from the germline J gene. CDR3 length: 14 amino acids. Per the germline V gene, CDR1 is KGHSH and CDR2 is LQKENI. Trimming cost V 6 bases and J 8 bases; bases outside gene matches: 7. The sequenced sample consisted of peripheral blood mononuclear cells. The origin of this receptor is a human donor with common variable immunodeficiency. This chain links TRBV18 with TRBJ1-6; 7 bases align to TRBD1. The DNA read from the CDR3 is TGTGCCAGCTCGTCAGGGGGAACGGATTCACCC. Residues: CASSSGGTDSP. The whole CDR3 protein reads CASSSGGTDSPLHF.